These 22 T cell receptor beta chains came from one sample sequenced in a study of blood T cell repertoires in COVID-19. Profiling relied on immunoSEQ multiplex PCR, and the TCRdb table lists in-frame clones only, not all of them. This table holds 400,000 or so clones, around 87% found once. Sequenced input: peripheral blood. All receptors derive from a human donor in a cohort sampled during active COVID-19.

This chain connects TRBV5-1 to TRBJ1-1, with 7 bases fitting TRBD1. The germline V gene encodes CDR1 SGHRS and CDR2 YFSETQ. This CDR3 has 12 amino acids. V lost 3 bases and J lost 12; bases outside the gene matches: 8. The CDR3 protein is CASSSGGIGTFF. The CDR3 bases are TGCGCCAGCAGCTCAGGGGGGATCGGGACTTTCTTT.

This clone was seen more than once but under ten times. V is TRBV20-1 and J is TRBJ2-3, with 12 bases fitting TRBD2. Per germline, CDR1 DFQATT and CDR2 SNEGSKA (reference sequence). V lost 3 bases and J lost 6; bases outside the gene matches: 10. The length of the CDR3 is 16 residues. CDR3 region: CSASLTSGGRGDTQYF. The CDR3 DNA is TGCAGTGCTAGTTTGACTAGCGGGGGACGAGGGGATACGCAGTATTTT.

The chain carries TRBV9 and TRBJ2-3, with D possibly matching TRBD1 (6 bases). The V end lost 0 bases, the J end lost 3 bases, and 11 bases lay between the germline ends. The CDR3 has 15 amino acids. Germline V lookup: CDR1 SGDLS, CDR2 YYNGEE. This chain's CDR3 is CASSVGVGTTDTQYF. CDR3 nucleotide sequence: TGTGCCAGCAGCGTAGGAGTCGGGACAACAGATACGCAGTATTTT. Drawing the rest from reference TRBV9 and TRBJ2-3, the complete variable domain is DSGVTQTPKHLITATGQRVTLRCSPRSGDLSVYWYQQSLDQGLQFLIQYYNGEERAKGNILERFSAQQFPDLHSELNLSSLELGDSALYFCASSVGVGTTDTQYFGPGTRLTVL.

This clone was picked up one time. This rearrangement joins TRBV6-1 to TRBJ1-3, with 7 bases identical to TRBD1. The CDR3 covers 16 residues. Trimming cost V 2 bases and J 3 bases; bases outside gene matches: 7. Germline V gene sequence: CDR1 MNHNS, CDR2 SASEGT. The CDR3 DNA reads as TGTGCCAGCAGTGAATTAGAGGGGGCAAGTGGAAACACCATATATTTT. Translating gives CASSELEGASGNTIYF.

This clone was seen a few times. This chain connects TRBV15 to TRBJ2-7, with a tentative D call TRBD2 (5 bases). CDR1 LNHNV and CDR2 YYDKDF come from the germline V gene (reference sequence). This CDR3 has 17 residues. V lost 0 bases, J lost 0 bases, and 15 bases lay in between. The CDR3 coding sequence is TGTGCCACCAGCAGAGATCGGCGGAGGCCAATCTCCTACGAGCAGTACTTC. Protein product: CATSRDRRRPISYEQYF.

The V gene is TRBV28, the J gene TRBJ2-5; maybe TRBD2 (6 bases). V lost 4 bases, J lost 9 bases, and 36 bases lay in between. The V gene's germline CDR1 is MDHEN and CDR2 SYDVKM. This CDR3 contains 20 residues. The CDR3 DNA reads TGTGCCAGCAGTTCCGACCCCAGAGCGGGCCTGCCTCGTAGATATCGGGCCCAGTACTTC. Encoded protein: CASSSDPRAGLPRRYRAQYF.

The chain joins TRBV15 to TRBJ2-1; 10 nucleotides line up with TRBD1. Looked up from germline, CDR1 is LNHNV and CDR2 is YYDKDF (reference sequence). The CDR3 is 14 residues long. Losses at the gene ends were 8 bases for V and 7 bases for J; bases not matched to a gene: 8. CDR3 bases: TGTGCCACCCGCGGGACAGGGGACTCAAATGAGCAGTTCTTC. The encoded protein is CATRGTGDSNEQFF.

The rearrangement uses TRBV2 and TRBJ2-5, with D tentatively TRBD2 (6 bases). The germline V and J ends were trimmed by 3 bases and 2 bases, with 7 bases remaining between them. Germline V gives CDR1 SNHLY, CDR2 FYNNEI. CDR3 length equals 13 residues. The DNA for the CDR3 is TGTGCCAGCAGTGAGGGACTTCAAGAGACCCAGTACTTC. Protein product: CASSEGLQETQYF.

CDR3 sequence: CASRVQGMGTEAFF. The CDR3 DNA reads as TGTGCCAGCAGGGTTCAGGGTATGGGCACTGAAGCTTTCTTT. The chain has TRBV3-1 (or the pseudogene TRBV3-2) and TRBJ1-1; D may be TRBD1 (5 bases). Germline lookup yields CDR1 LGHDT and CDR2 YNNKEL (reference sequence). The CDR3 length is 14 residues. The V end was cut by 6 bases, the J end by 4 bases, with 15 bases between.

The gene calls are TRBV11-2 and TRBJ2-1; TRBD2 matches 10 bases. The CDR3 runs to 18 residues. The ends lost 4 bases at V and 0 bases at J; junction bases unmatched: 9. The germline V gene has CDR1 SGHAT and CDR2 FQNNGV. DNA of the CDR3: TGTGCCAGCAGCTCTCATACCGGGACTAGCGTCTCCTACAATGAGCAGTTCTTC. Amino acid sequence: CASSSHTGTSVSYNEQFF.

This chain joins TRBV2 and TRBJ2-1, with 9 bases fitting TRBD1. V was clipped by 6 bases and J by 7 bases; unmatched bases: 7. Germline V gene lookup returns CDR1 SNHLY and CDR2 FYNNEI. This CDR3 is 14 amino acids long. This CDR3 is CASRHRGRINEQFF. The CDR3 bases are TGTGCCAGCAGGCACAGGGGGCGCATTAATGAGCAGTTCTTC.

This clone was found once. The chain couples TRBV28 to TRBJ2-7; tentative D call: TRBD2 (5 bases). From germline, CDR1 is MDHEN and CDR2 SYDVKM. This CDR3 has 13 residues. Trimming pared 8 bases from V and 2 bases from J, leaving 13 bases between. CDR3: CASQAPGTYEQYF. CDR3 sequence (DNA): TGTGCCAGCCAAGCGCCGGGGACCTACGAGCAGTACTTC.

This sequence joins TRBV7-8 and TRBJ2-7, with 7 bases lining up with TRBD2. Germline CDR1 and CDR2: SGHVS and FQNEAQ. The CDR3 runs to 15 residues. The V and J ends lost 3 bases and 1 base, in that order; junction bases with no gene match: 6. DNA of the CDR3: TGTGCCAGCAGCTTTTTCCAGGGAGGGTCCTACGAGCAGTACTTC. This sequence encodes CASSFFQGGSYEQYF.

Comments on this clone: This specimen includes other DNA sequences encoding the same CDR3. The V gene is TRBV3-1 (or the pseudogene TRBV3-2), the J gene TRBJ1-1, with D perhaps matching TRBD1 (6 bases). The CDR3 is 14 amino acids. V was shortened by 4 bases and J by 1 base, with 10 bases between the two germline ends. CDR1 is LGHDT and CDR2 is YNNKEL in the germline V gene (reference sequence). DNA of the CDR3: TGTGCCAGCAGCCGGACGGACAGGAACACTGAAGCTTTCTTT. Residues: CASSRTDRNTEAFF.

The gene calls are TRBV19 and TRBJ1-2, with 9 bases aligning to TRBD1. The CDR3 has 14 residues. CDR1 and CDR2 (germline): LNHDA, SQIVND (reference sequence). Trimming at V came to 8 bases and at J to 3 bases, leaving 7 bases not matched to a gene. The CDR3 nucleotides read TGTGCCAGTGGGGCCGGGACAGGGTACTATGGCTACACCTTC. Protein sequence: CASGAGTGYYGYTF. Using reference TRBV19 and TRBJ1-2 for the parts outside the CDR3, the full variable domain is DGGITQSPKYLFRKEGQNVTLSCEQNLNHDAMYWYRQDPGQGLRLIYYSQIVNDFQKGDIAEGYSVSREKKESFPLTVTSAQKNPTAFYLCASGAGTGYYGYTFGSGTRLTVV.

V usage is TRBV28 and J usage is TRBJ2-5; D possibly corresponds to TRBD1 (6 bases). The CDR3 loop spans 19 amino acids. Germline V lookup: CDR1 MDHEN, CDR2 SYDVKM. With 2 bases removed from V and 4 bases from J, the gap between germline ends came to 26 bases. CDR3 in DNA: TGTGCCAGCAGTTTAAGGGTGGGGCAGGGGTCAGGGAAGCGAGAGACCCAGTACTTC. This sequence encodes CASSLRVGQGSGKRETQYF.

The genes are TRBV19 and TRBJ2-3; the D gene is possibly TRBD1 (6 bases). The V gene lost 4 bases and the J gene lost 6 bases, with 11 bases spanning the gap. CDR1 is LNHDA and CDR2 is SQIVND in the germline V gene (reference sequence). The CDR3 consists of 13 residues. DNA for the CDR3: TGTGCCAGTAGTAAGGGGGACCGTGATACGCAGTATTTT. The encoded protein is CASSKGDRDTQYF. The full variable domain, its missing parts supplied by reference TRBV19 and TRBJ2-3, is DGGITQSPKYLFRKEGQNVTLSCEQNLNHDAMYWYRQDPGQGLRLIYYSQIVNDFQKGDIAEGYSVSREKKESFPLTVTSAQKNPTAFYLCASSKGDRDTQYFGPGTRLTVL.

CDR3 in DNA: TGTGCCAGCAGCCTTAGAGGGTGGAGGTACACCGGGGAGCTGTTTTTT. This codes for CASSLRGWRYTGELFF. The rearrangement uses TRBV5-6 and TRBJ2-2, with D possibly TRBD2 on 5 matching bases. CDR3 size: 16 residues. V was clipped by 4 bases and J by 3 bases, with 16 bases between them. The germline V gene has CDR1 SGHDT and CDR2 YYEEEE. Based on the CDR3 plus reference TRBV5-6 and TRBJ2-2, the full variable domain is DAGVTQSPTHLIKTRGQQVTLRCSPKSGHDTVSWYQQALGQGPQFIFQYYEEEERQRGNFPDRFSGHQFPNYSSELNVNALLLGDSALYLCASSLRGWRYTGELFFGEGSRLTVL.

This clone has a handful of counts. V and J are TRBV6-4 and TRBJ2-1; 11 nucleotides agree with TRBD1. With V trimmed by 4 bases and J by 5 bases, 4 bases remained unmatched. Germline CDR1 reads MRHNA; CDR2 reads SNTAGT. The CDR3 runs to 15 residues. As DNA, the CDR3 is TGTGCCAGCAGTGTGGGGACAGGGGGTAACAATGAGCAGTTCTTC. This codes for CASSVGTGGNNEQFF.

J is TRBJ2-2 and V is TRBV24-1; the match to TRBD2 covers 7 bases. Germline loops: CDR1 KGHDR, CDR2 SFDVKD. The ends lost 7 bases at V and 6 bases at J; junction bases unmatched: 7. This CDR3 region has 14 residues. The CDR3 DNA reads as TGTGCCACCAGAGGCAGGGAGGGATCCGGGGAGCTGTTTTTT. This gives the protein CATRGREGSGELFF.

The rearrangement joins TRBV5-1 to TRBJ2-1; 11 nucleotides line up with TRBD1. The germline CDR1 and CDR2 sequences are SGHRS and YFSETQ. Trimming removed 7 bases from V and 6 bases from J; junction bases left unmatched: 6. This CDR3 contains 14 residues. This CDR3 reads CASALGTGGNEQFF. The CDR3 nucleotides are TGCGCCAGCGCCCTAGGGACAGGGGGCAATGAGCAGTTCTTC.

The rearrangement links TRBV3-1 (or the pseudogene TRBV3-2) to TRBJ2-1; 8 nucleotides match TRBD2. Germline values: CDR1 LGHDT, CDR2 YNNKEL (reference sequence). This CDR3 contains 13 residues. The trim removed 5 bases at V and 9 bases at J, leaving 6 bases unmatched. CDR3 region: CASSTTSVGEQFF. The CDR3 bases are TGTGCCAGCAGCACGACTAGCGTAGGTGAGCAGTTCTTC.